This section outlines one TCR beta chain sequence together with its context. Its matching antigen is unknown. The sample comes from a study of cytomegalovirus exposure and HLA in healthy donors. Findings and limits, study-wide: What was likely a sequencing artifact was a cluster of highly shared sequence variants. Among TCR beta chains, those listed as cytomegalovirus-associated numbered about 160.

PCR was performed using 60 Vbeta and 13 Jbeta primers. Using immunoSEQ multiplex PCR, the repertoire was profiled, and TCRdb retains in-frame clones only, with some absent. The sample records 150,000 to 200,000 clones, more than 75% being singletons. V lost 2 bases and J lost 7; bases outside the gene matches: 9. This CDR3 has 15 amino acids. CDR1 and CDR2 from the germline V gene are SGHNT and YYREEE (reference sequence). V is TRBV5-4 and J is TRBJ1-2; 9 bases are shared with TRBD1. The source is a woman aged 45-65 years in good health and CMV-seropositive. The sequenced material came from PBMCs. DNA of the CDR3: TGTGCCAGCAGCTTAGGTGGGACAGGGTCTTCTGGCTACACCTTC. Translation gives CASSLGGTGSSGYTF.